This T cell receptor beta chain was profiled in a study of T cell clonality in common variable immunodeficiency (dated by TCRdb to between 2015 and 2017). Beyond this particular receptor, the publication reports: Reportedly, TCRbeta sequences from CVID had fewer deletions and N-nucleotide insertions, and highly modified clones with 13 or more V deletions were absent from CVID. Even though DNA input was equal, the average per sample came to some 90,000 unique sequences for controls compared with around 32,000 for CVID samples. Compared with healthy controls, CVID subjects showed increased TCRbeta clonality (t-test p = 0.018), a feature most characteristic of about a third of subjects. Differences among patients in the CVID cohort limited the correlations between repertoire features and clinical complications. The authors noted that sequencing repertoires of T cell subpopulations would be needed to clarify what caused the increased clonality in CVID. CVID subjects shared fewer TCRbeta clones with each other than healthy controls did (p < 0.0001).

The CDR3 goes from the cysteine to the phenylalanine over 14 residues. The DNA covers only part of the CDR3, 33 bases in frame from base 1. V is reduced by 2 bases and J by 3 bases, leaving a spacing of 9 bases between them. For CDR1 and CDR2, the germline V gene lists MNHEY and SVGEGT. CVID samples and control samples contributed equivalent amounts of genomic DNA as sequencing input. For every sample, a 60 bp segment covering the rearranged TCRbeta CDR3 region was amplified and then sequenced. TCRbeta amplification used the immunoSEQ assay, a bias-corrected multiplex PCR with high-throughput sequencing. In the source study's methods: Every unique nucleotide sequence counted as a clone and was annotated with V, D and J genes, copy number and frequency. Sequences were labeled productive if in frame, and non-productive if out of frame or containing stop codons. As previously described, clonality was computed from Shannon's entropy. The predicted amino acid sequences of productive clones were used to derive the mean CDR3 Kyte-Doolittle hydropathy. Using the R hclust function, scaled V gene usage was clustered hierarchically with Manhattan distance and complete linkage. To assess clone sharing by CDR3 amino acid sequence, 12 repertoires per group were resampled over 100 rounds. The repertoires were screened for around 70 published EBV-specific TCRbeta sequences and some 250 published CMV-specific TCRbeta sequences. A couple of CVID samples yielding fewer than 10,000 sequences were excluded from analysis, leaving 42 CVID repertoires. TCRdb carries this immuneACCESS record with in-frame sequences only. Its versions omit some clonotypes, under half of them owing to an unresolved V gene in the studies checked, with the rest unexplained. The D gene and trimming were derived from the DNA, and the V and J assignments and clone size from that table. The sample comprises 45,000 to 55,000 clones, and every one was counted more than once. Of the sample, roughly 5.3% is held by the ten largest clones.

Predominantly Caucasian heritage was noted among both the CVID patients and the healthy controls. Heparinized peripheral whole blood samples of 5 to 8 ml were collected from each donor. Genomic DNA from adults with common variable immune deficiency (CVID) and from healthy adult controls was the source for sequencing TCRbeta CDR3 repertoires. There were around 22 healthy adult volunteers in the control group (around 12 female and around ten male), ranging in age from about 23 to 75 years, with a mean age of roughly 32. To isolate peripheral blood mononuclear cells, diluted blood was subjected to density centrifugation over Hypaque 1077 or Ficoll-Paque. Unsorted mononuclear cells served as the source of genomic DNA, which was extracted either by Qiagen column purification or by a centrifugation-based method. This clone appeared many times. Its recognized antigen is unknown. Sequencing ends 3 residues short of the CDR3 end; the germline J gene provides the rest.

The TCR sequence derives from a person between 18 and 75 years old in good health. Sequencing used peripheral blood mononuclear cells. In this chain, TRBV6-2 or TRBV6-3 is recombined with TRBJ2-3; TRBD1 is a possible D gene, resting on 6 matching bases. Partial CDR3 DNA: TGTGCCAGCAGTTACGCGAGGGGGACAGATACG. This codes for CASSYARGTDT. The full CDR3 protein reads CASSYARGTDTQYF.